This TCR beta chain was captured in a study of CD8 T cells in ankylosing spondylitis. TCRdb re-derived calls from the 5' RACE reads in MiXCR, one entry per CDR3 protein. The table has about 130,000 distinct CDR3 sequences, around 7% seen once. CDR1 SGHAT and CDR2 FQNNGV come from the germline V gene. The length of the CDR3 is 15 residues. With V trimmed by 0 bases and J by 4 bases, 2 bases remained unmatched. This clonotype was counted at least ten times. The sample taken for sequencing was blood, either unsorted or a sorted T cell fraction (not recorded which). This receptor was obtained from a male donor with ankylosing spondylitis or in good health (not recorded which). The chain joins TRBV11-2 to TRBJ1-5; TRBD1 matches 8 bases. For the CDR3, the DNA is TGTGCCAGCAGCTTAGATACAGGGGGGAATCAGCCCCAGCATTTT. Translation: CASSLDTGGNQPQHF.